The 2 T cell receptor beta chains presented below share a single source sample, sequenced in a study of control samples from healthy donors and cancer patients. Method: immunoSEQ multiplex PCR; TCRdb's copy keeps in-frame clones and lacks some. The data contain 150,000 to 200,000 clones, around 87% of them singletons. What was sequenced was blood. These receptor sequences come from a woman aged 45 to 65 in good health.

This rearrangement joins TRBV6-1 to TRBJ1-2; D may be TRBD1 (5 bases). The CDR3 is made up of 15 amino acids. Between the trimmed V and J ends, which lost 2 bases and 5 bases, there was a span of 15 bases. The germline V gene has CDR1 MNHNS and CDR2 SASEGT. CDR3 region: CASSERFFGGYGYTF. The CDR3 bases are TGTGCCAGCAGTGAACGCTTCTTCGGGGGGTATGGCTACACCTTC.

This sequence joins TRBV5-1 and TRBJ1-2; D is perhaps TRBD1 (5 bases). Trimming pared 4 bases from V and 7 bases from J, leaving 14 bases between. CDR1 is SGHRS and CDR2 is YFSETQ in the germline V gene. The CDR3 runs 13 residues. CDR3 DNA: TGCGCCAGCAGCCCCGGGACGGAAGGTGGCTACACCTTC. It encodes CASSPGTEGGYTF.